This TCR beta chain derives from a study of OX40 agonist ivuxolimab in advanced cancers. The wider study: Intravenous ivuxolimab was administered to patients every 2 weeks at 0.01 to 10 mg/kg.

Sequencing was performed with immunoSEQ multiplex PCR; in TCRdb, only in-frame clones are kept and a portion is missing. The table lists 55,000 to 70,000 clones, roughly nine tenths of them singletons. The CDR3 covers 13 residues. CDR1 and CDR2 (germline): MNHEY, SMNVEV (reference sequence). The ends were cut back, 3 bases at V and 4 bases at J, with 9 bases in the middle. The TCR sequence derives from an adult with an advanced solid tumor such as melanoma, head and neck, liver or kidney cancer. The gene calls are TRBV27 and TRBJ2-5; D is perhaps TRBD2 (6 bases). Sequenced material: CD4+ or CD8+ T cells sorted from blood, taken in a trial of the OX40 agonist ivuxolimab. CDR3 residues: CASSFIGGETQYF. The CDR3 DNA sequence: TGTGCCAGCAGTTTTATCGGGGGAGAGACCCAGTACTTC.